A selection of T cell receptor beta chains follows, all from one sample in a study of OX40 agonist ivuxolimab in advanced cancers. Assay used: immunoSEQ multiplex PCR; TCRdb lists only in-frame clones, some missing. The table shows some 77,000 clones, with about nine tenths occurring only once. Here the sequenced sample was CD4+ or CD8+ T cells sorted from blood, taken in a trial of the OX40 agonist ivuxolimab. Source of these receptors: an adult with an advanced solid tumor such as melanoma, head and neck, liver or kidney cancer. Both conserved end residues are part of each CDR3. Fields, in order: D gene, clone size, V gene, J gene, CDR3 DNA, CDR3 protein. D genes are given only for firm matches. Some rows mark clone size as missing; the rest say once, few, many or name a class of expanded clone.

D gene: TRBD1
clone size: few
V gene: TRBV11-2
J gene: TRBJ2-7
CDR3 DNA: TGTGCCAGCAGCCTAACGACAGGGGTGACCTACGAGCAGTACTTC
CDR3 protein: CASSLTTGVTYEQYF

D gene: .
clone size: .
V gene: TRBV19
J gene: TRBJ2-2
CDR3 DNA: TGTGCCAGTGCCAATGACCCCTTGGGGGCCGGGGAGCTGTTTTTT
CDR3 protein: CASANDPLGAGELFF

D gene: TRBD1
clone size: few
V gene: TRBV7-9
J gene: TRBJ1-2
CDR3 DNA: TGTGCCAGCAGCTCATCCGTGGGGACAGGAACCTTTGGCTACACCTTC
CDR3 protein: CASSSSVGTGTFGYTF

D gene: TRBD1
clone size: .
V gene: TRBV5-1
J gene: TRBJ1-6
CDR3 DNA: TGCGCCAGCAGCCGGGACAGTTTTAATTCACCCCTCCACTTT
CDR3 protein: CASSRDSFNSPLHF

D gene: TRBD1
clone size: once
V gene: TRBV27
J gene: TRBJ1-3
CDR3 DNA: TGTGCCAGCAGGGCGACAGGGAGGGGGAACACCATATATTTT
CDR3 protein: CASRATGRGNTIYF

D gene: .
clone size: few
V gene: TRBV18
J gene: TRBJ1-2
CDR3 DNA: TGTGCCAGCTCACAGAACAACTACGACAAGCAGGGCTACACCTTC
CDR3 protein: CASSQNNYDKQGYTF

D gene: .
clone size: .
V gene: TRBV29-1
J gene: TRBJ2-1
CDR3 DNA: TGCAGCGGGGAAGCTAGGGGGGCGCAGTTCTTC
CDR3 protein: CSGEARGAQFF

D gene: .
clone size: .
V gene: TRBV7-6
J gene: TRBJ2-7
CDR3 DNA: TGTGCCAGCAGCCCAAACAGGGTGTCCTACGAGCAGTACTTC
CDR3 protein: CASSPNRVSYEQYF

D gene: TRBD2
clone size: .
V gene: TRBV19
J gene: TRBJ2-1
CDR3 DNA: TGTGCCAGTCGCGGGGGTAGCTCCTACAATGAGCAGTTCTTC
CDR3 protein: CASRGGSSYNEQFF

D gene: .
clone size: .
V gene: TRBV4-2
J gene: TRBJ2-4
CDR3 DNA: TGTGCCAGCAGCCAAGATGGGGGGAGTAAGGACATTCAGTACTTC
CDR3 protein: CASSQDGGSKDIQYF

D gene: TRBD2
clone size: .
V gene: TRBV5-6
J gene: TRBJ2-5
CDR3 DNA: TGTGCCAGCAGCTCTTCTGGGGGGGGGCAAGAGACCCAGTACTTC
CDR3 protein: CASSSSGGGQETQYF

D gene: .
clone size: .
V gene: TRBV4-1
J gene: TRBJ2-7
CDR3 DNA: TGCGCCAGCAGCCTGGTATTGGGGCGATTAGGTTACGAGCAGTACTTC
CDR3 protein: CASSLVLGRLGYEQYF

D gene: .
clone size: .
V gene: TRBV6-5
J gene: TRBJ2-5
CDR3 DNA: TGTGCCAGCAGTTACTCCTATAGCGGAGCCGAGGAGACCCAGTACTTC
CDR3 protein: CASSYSYSGAEETQYF

D gene: .
clone size: .
V gene: TRBV7-8
J gene: TRBJ1-6
CDR3 DNA: TGTGCCAGCAGCTGGCAGGGGTCCGTTTCACCCCTCCACTTT
CDR3 protein: CASSWQGSVSPLHF

D gene: .
clone size: .
V gene: TRBV19
J gene: TRBJ2-3
CDR3 DNA: TGTGCCAGTAGTCCAAACACAGATACGCAGTATTTT
CDR3 protein: CASSPNTDTQYF

D gene: .
clone size: once
V gene: TRBV5-3
J gene: TRBJ2-1
CDR3 DNA: TGTGCCAGAAGCTTGGAGGATTGGGCGGGGCCTTTCAATGAGCAGTTCTTC
CDR3 protein: CARSLEDWAGPFNEQFF

D gene: TRBD1
clone size: .
V gene: TRBV9
J gene: TRBJ2-7
CDR3 DNA: TGTGCCAGCAGCGTAGTGGGACAGTTTTACGAGCAGTACTTC
CDR3 protein: CASSVVGQFYEQYF

D gene: TRBD2
clone size: once
V gene: TRBV19
J gene: TRBJ2-7
CDR3 DNA: TGTGCCAGTAGTATCGGGAGGGCCGCCTACGAGCAGTACTTC
CDR3 protein: CASSIGRAAYEQYF

D gene: .
clone size: .
V gene: TRBV19
J gene: TRBJ2-2
CDR3 DNA: TGTGCCAGTAGTATTCGTGAGAACACCGGGGAGCTGTTTTTT
CDR3 protein: CASSIRENTGELFF

D gene: .
clone size: .
V gene: TRBV7-3
J gene: TRBJ2-1
CDR3 DNA: TGTGCCAGCAGCCTCGGGGCTAGCTCCTACAATGAGCAGTTCTTC
CDR3 protein: CASSLGASSYNEQFF

D gene: .
clone size: .
V gene: TRBV2
J gene: TRBJ1-5
CDR3 DNA: TGTGCCAGCAGTGGGAACAATCAGCCCCAGCATTTT
CDR3 protein: CASSGNNQPQHF

D gene: TRBD1
clone size: few
V gene: TRBV28
J gene: TRBJ2-2
CDR3 DNA: TGTGCCAGCAGTCCCGGACAGGGCCCCGGGGAGCTGTTTTTT
CDR3 protein: CASSPGQGPGELFF

D gene: .
clone size: .
V gene: TRBV7-2
J gene: TRBJ2-7
CDR3 DNA: TGTGCCAGCAGTTCTCGGGACCCCGCCTACGAGCAGTACTTC
CDR3 protein: CASSSRDPAYEQYF

D gene: .
clone size: .
V gene: TRBV19
J gene: TRBJ2-5
CDR3 DNA: TGTGCCAGTAGCCCCGTGGATGGGGGAGAGACCCAGTACTTC
CDR3 protein: CASSPVDGGETQYF

D gene: .
clone size: .
V gene: TRBV6-5
J gene: TRBJ1-1
CDR3 DNA: TGTGCCAGCAGTGACAGGCGCGGCACTGAAGCTTTCTTT
CDR3 protein: CASSDRRGTEAFF

D gene: TRBD2
clone size: .
V gene: TRBV5-1
J gene: TRBJ2-5
CDR3 DNA: TGCGCCAGCAGTTCTAGCGGGAGAGAAGAGACCCAGTACTTC
CDR3 protein: CASSSSGREETQYF

D gene: TRBD1
clone size: .
V gene: TRBV11-2
J gene: TRBJ2-4
CDR3 DNA: TGTGCCAGCAGCTTGGACAGGCCGAACATTCAGTACTTC
CDR3 protein: CASSLDRPNIQYF

D gene: .
clone size: .
V gene: TRBV6-1
J gene: TRBJ2-7
CDR3 DNA: TGTGCCAGCTCACGAGGGGGGGTCCGCTCCTACGAGCAGTACTTC
CDR3 protein: CASSRGGVRSYEQYF

D gene: TRBD1
clone size: .
V gene: TRBV2
J gene: TRBJ2-2
CDR3 DNA: TGTGCCAGCAGTGGGACAGGGCGAGGGTCCGGGGAGCTGTTTTTT
CDR3 protein: CASSGTGRGSGELFF

D gene: .
clone size: few
V gene: TRBV6-5
J gene: TRBJ2-7
CDR3 DNA: TGTGCCAGCAGTCTCGGGGGTCCTTCGTACTTC
CDR3 protein: CASSLGGPSYF

D gene: .
clone size: .
V gene: TRBV7-6
J gene: TRBJ2-2
CDR3 DNA: TGTGCCAGCAGCGGTAGGAACGGAGGGGAGCTGTTTTTT
CDR3 protein: CASSGRNGGELFF

D gene: .
clone size: .
V gene: TRBV28
J gene: TRBJ2-1
CDR3 DNA: TGTGCCAGCCTTAGGACGGTTGTCAATGAGCAGTTCTTC
CDR3 protein: CASLRTVVNEQFF

D gene: TRBD2
clone size: .
V gene: TRBV7-9
J gene: TRBJ2-3
CDR3 DNA: TGTGCCAGCATCGACGGGGGGGACACAGATACGCAGTATTTT
CDR3 protein: CASIDGGDTDTQYF

D gene: .
clone size: .
V gene: TRBV19
J gene: TRBJ1-1
CDR3 DNA: TGTGCCAGTAGTATTTCAGGGATGAACACTGAAGCTTTCTTT
CDR3 protein: CASSISGMNTEAFF

D gene: .
clone size: .
V gene: TRBV21-1
J gene: TRBJ2-3
CDR3 DNA: TGTGCCAGCAGCAAAGATCCAGCGGGAGCCCACGGCACAGATACGCAGTATTTT
CDR3 protein: CASSKDPAGAHGTDTQYF

D gene: TRBD2
clone size: .
V gene: TRBV28
J gene: TRBJ2-4
CDR3 DNA: TGTGCCAGCAGTTTTAGTAGACTAGCGGGGGGAGCCAAAAACATTCAGTACTTC
CDR3 protein: CASSFSRLAGGAKNIQYF

D gene: .
clone size: .
V gene: TRBV27
J gene: TRBJ1-2
CDR3 DNA: TGTGCCAGCAGCTATAACAGGGCCGAAGGCTACACCTTC
CDR3 protein: CASSYNRAEGYTF

D gene: .
clone size: .
V gene: TRBV15
J gene: TRBJ2-7
CDR3 DNA: TGTGCCACCAGCAGAGATATCGGCAGGGGGGGCCACGAGCAGTACTTC
CDR3 protein: CATSRDIGRGGHEQYF

D gene: TRBD2
clone size: .
V gene: TRBV19
J gene: TRBJ2-1
CDR3 DNA: TGTGCCAGTTCAACTAGCGGCTTCAGGAATGAGCAGTTCTTC
CDR3 protein: CASSTSGFRNEQFF

D gene: .
clone size: .
V gene: TRBV6-5
J gene: TRBJ2-2
CDR3 DNA: TGTGCCAGCAGTTACTCGGGGAACACCGGGGAGCTGTTTTTT
CDR3 protein: CASSYSGNTGELFF

D gene: TRBD2
clone size: .
V gene: TRBV2
J gene: TRBJ2-5
CDR3 DNA: TGTGCCAGCAGTGATCAGCGGGGGGCAGGGGAGACCCAGTACTTC
CDR3 protein: CASSDQRGAGETQYF

D gene: TRBD2
clone size: .
V gene: TRBV7-2
J gene: TRBJ2-5
CDR3 DNA: TGTGCCAGCAGCATCTGGGCGGGAGGGGAGACCCAGTACTTC
CDR3 protein: CASSIWAGGETQYF

D gene: TRBD2
clone size: .
V gene: TRBV2
J gene: TRBJ2-1
CDR3 DNA: TGTGCCAGCAGCCCCGGGACTAGCTGGAATGAGCAGTTCTTC
CDR3 protein: CASSPGTSWNEQFF

D gene: .
clone size: .
V gene: TRBV5-4
J gene: TRBJ2-4
CDR3 DNA: TGTGCCAGCAGACGACTAGAGAAAAACATTCAGTACTTC
CDR3 protein: CASRRLEKNIQYF

D gene: .
clone size: .
V gene: TRBV7-9
J gene: TRBJ1-4
CDR3 DNA: TGTGCCAGCAGCTTGGCGGCAACTAATGAAAAACTGTTTTTT
CDR3 protein: CASSLAATNEKLFF

D gene: .
clone size: few
V gene: TRBV28
J gene: TRBJ1-4
CDR3 DNA: TGTGCCAGCAGTGCGGCAGGGGCTCCGGGAGAAAAACTGTTTTTT
CDR3 protein: CASSAAGAPGEKLFF

D gene: TRBD1
clone size: .
V gene: TRBV19
J gene: TRBJ2-1
CDR3 DNA: TGTGCCAGTAGTCTCACAGGGGGCAACAATGAGCAGTTCTTC
CDR3 protein: CASSLTGGNNEQFF

D gene: TRBD2
clone size: once
V gene: TRBV10-2
J gene: TRBJ2-7
CDR3 DNA: TGCGCCAGCCAGGGACTAGCGGCCCCATCTCACTACGAGCAGTACTTC
CDR3 protein: CASQGLAAPSHYEQYF

D gene: .
clone size: .
V gene: TRBV7-7
J gene: TRBJ2-1
CDR3 DNA: TGTGCCAGCAGCCCTTACCCGAGGACTGAGCAGTTCTTC
CDR3 protein: CASSPYPRTEQFF

D gene: .
clone size: .
V gene: TRBV7-2
J gene: TRBJ1-2
CDR3 DNA: TGTGCCAGCAGTCTAGGCGGGAGCCGATATGGCTACACCTTC
CDR3 protein: CASSLGGSRYGYTF

D gene: .
clone size: .
V gene: TRBV5-1
J gene: TRBJ2-1
CDR3 DNA: TGCGCCAGCAGCCCCCAAGTCGAGGCCTACAATGAGCAGTTCTTC
CDR3 protein: CASSPQVEAYNEQFF

D gene: TRBD1
clone size: once
V gene: TRBV7-9
J gene: TRBJ2-5
CDR3 DNA: TGTGCCAGCAGCTTAGCGGGGACAGTCCAAGAGACCCAGTACTTC
CDR3 protein: CASSLAGTVQETQYF

D gene: .
clone size: .
V gene: TRBV28
J gene: TRBJ2-1
CDR3 DNA: TGTGCCAGCAGCCTAGGGGGGGTGGGGGCGAATGAGCAGTTCTTC
CDR3 protein: CASSLGGVGANEQFF

D gene: .
clone size: .
V gene: TRBV10-3
J gene: TRBJ2-5
CDR3 DNA: TGTGCCATCAGTCAAAGCTCAGAGACCCAGTACTTC
CDR3 protein: CAISQSSETQYF